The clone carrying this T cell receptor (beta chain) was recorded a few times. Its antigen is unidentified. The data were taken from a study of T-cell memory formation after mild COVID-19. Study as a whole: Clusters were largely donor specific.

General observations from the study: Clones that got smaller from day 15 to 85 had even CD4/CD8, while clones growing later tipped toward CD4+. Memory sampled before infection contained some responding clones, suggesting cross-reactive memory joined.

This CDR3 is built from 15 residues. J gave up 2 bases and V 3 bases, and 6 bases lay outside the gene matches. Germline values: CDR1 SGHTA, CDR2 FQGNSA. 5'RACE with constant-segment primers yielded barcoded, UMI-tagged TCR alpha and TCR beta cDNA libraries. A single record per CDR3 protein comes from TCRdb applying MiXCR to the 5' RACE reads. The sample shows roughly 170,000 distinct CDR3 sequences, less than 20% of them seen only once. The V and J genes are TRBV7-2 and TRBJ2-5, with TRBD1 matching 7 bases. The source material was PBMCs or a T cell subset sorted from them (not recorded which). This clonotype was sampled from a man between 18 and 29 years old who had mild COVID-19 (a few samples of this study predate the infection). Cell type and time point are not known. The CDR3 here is CASSFVSTGQETQYF. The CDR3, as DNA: TGTGCCAGCAGCTTTGTGTCGACAGGGCAAGAGACCCAGTACTTC.